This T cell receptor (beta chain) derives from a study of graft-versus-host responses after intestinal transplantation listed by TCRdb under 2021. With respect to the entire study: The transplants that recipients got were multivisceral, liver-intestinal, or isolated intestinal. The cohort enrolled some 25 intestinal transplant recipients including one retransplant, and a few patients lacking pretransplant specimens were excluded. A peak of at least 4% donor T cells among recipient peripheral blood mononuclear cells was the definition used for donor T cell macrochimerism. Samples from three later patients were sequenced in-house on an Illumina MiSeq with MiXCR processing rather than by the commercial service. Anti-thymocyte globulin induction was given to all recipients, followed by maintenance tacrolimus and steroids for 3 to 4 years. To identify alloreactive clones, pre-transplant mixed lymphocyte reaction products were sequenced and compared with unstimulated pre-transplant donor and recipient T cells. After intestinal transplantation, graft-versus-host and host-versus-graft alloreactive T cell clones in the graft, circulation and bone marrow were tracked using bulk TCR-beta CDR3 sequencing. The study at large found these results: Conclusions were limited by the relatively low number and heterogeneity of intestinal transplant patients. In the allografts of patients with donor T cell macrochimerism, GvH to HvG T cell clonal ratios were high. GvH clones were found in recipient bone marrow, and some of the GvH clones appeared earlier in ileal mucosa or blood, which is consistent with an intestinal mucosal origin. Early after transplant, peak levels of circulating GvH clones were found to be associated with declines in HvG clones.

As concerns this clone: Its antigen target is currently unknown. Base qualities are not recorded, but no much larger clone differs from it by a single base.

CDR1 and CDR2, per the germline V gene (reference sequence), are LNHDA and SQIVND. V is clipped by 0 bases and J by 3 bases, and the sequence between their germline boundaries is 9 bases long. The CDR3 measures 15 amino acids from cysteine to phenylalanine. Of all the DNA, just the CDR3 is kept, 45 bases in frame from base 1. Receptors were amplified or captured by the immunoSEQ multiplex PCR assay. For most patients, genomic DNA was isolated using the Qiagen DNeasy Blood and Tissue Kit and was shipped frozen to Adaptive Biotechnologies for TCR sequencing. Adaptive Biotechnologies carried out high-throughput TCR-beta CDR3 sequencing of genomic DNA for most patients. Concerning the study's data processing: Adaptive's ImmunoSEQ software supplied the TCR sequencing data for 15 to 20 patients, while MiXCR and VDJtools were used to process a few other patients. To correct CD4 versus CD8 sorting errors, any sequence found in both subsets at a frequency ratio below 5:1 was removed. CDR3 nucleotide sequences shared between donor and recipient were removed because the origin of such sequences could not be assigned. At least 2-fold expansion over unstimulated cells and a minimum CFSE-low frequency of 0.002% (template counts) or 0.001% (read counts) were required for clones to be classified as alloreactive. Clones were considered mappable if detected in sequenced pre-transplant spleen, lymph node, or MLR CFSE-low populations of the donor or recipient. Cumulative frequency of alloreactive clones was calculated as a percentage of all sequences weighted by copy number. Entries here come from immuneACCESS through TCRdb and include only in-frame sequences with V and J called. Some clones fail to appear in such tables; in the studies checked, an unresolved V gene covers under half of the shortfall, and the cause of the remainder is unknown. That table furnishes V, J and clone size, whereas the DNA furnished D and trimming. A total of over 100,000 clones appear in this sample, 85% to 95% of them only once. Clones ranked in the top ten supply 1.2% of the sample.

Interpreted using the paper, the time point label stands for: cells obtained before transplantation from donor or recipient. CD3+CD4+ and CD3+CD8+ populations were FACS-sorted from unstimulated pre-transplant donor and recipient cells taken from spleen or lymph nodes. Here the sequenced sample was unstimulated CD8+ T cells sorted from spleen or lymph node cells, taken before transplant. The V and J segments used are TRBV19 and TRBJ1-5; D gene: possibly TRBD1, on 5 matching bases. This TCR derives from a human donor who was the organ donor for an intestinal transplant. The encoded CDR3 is CASSIEGRANQPQHF. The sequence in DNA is TGTGCCAGTAGTATAGAAGGCAGGGCCAATCAGCCCCAGCATTTT.